Shown below are 3 T cell receptor beta chains from a single sample sequenced in a study of blood T cell repertoires in COVID-19 (dated by TCRdb to 2019 to 2021). The library came from the immunoSEQ multiplex PCR assay. TCRdb retrieved this table from immuneACCESS and kept in-frame rearrangements only. Not all clones are present; in checked studies, unresolved V genes account for under half, and no reason is known for the remainder. The sample table records some 100,000 clones; around four fifths of these occur just once. The ten largest clones capture roughly 10% of the sample. Sequenced sample: peripheral blood. These receptor sequences come from a woman aged 70-85 years with active or convalescent COVID-19.

The V and J genes are TRBV27 and TRBJ1-2, with 7 bases aligning to TRBD1. With 6 bases clipped from V and 6 bases from J, the junction kept 7 bases outside the gene matches. The CDR3 loop spans 13 amino acids. From germline, CDR1 is MNHEY and CDR2 SMNVEV (reference sequence). As DNA, the CDR3 is TGTGCCAGCAGAACCGACAGGGACAATGGCTACACCTTC. Its translation: CASRTDRDNGYTF.

This clone was detected ten times or more. Other DNA sequences within the sample encode an identical CDR3. V gene TRBV7-8 combines with J gene TRBJ2-2, with TRBD1 matching 10 bases. CDR3 size: 14 residues. V shed 5 bases, J shed 8 bases, and the junction held 5 bases outside the gene matches. From germline, CDR1 is SGHVS and CDR2 FQNEAQ. CDR3 protein: CASSETGGLGELFF. For the CDR3, the DNA is TGTGCCAGCAGCGAGACAGGGGGCCTAGGGGAGCTGTTTTTT. Full variable domain (rest looked up from reference TRBV7-8 and TRBJ2-2): GAGVSQSPRYKVAKRGQDVALRCDPISGHVSLFWYQQALGQGPEFLTYFQNEAQLDKSGLPSDRFFAERPEGSVSTLKIQRTQQEDSAVYLCASSETGGLGELFFGEGSRLTVL.

The chain couples TRBV5-1 to TRBJ2-4, with TRBD1 as a possible D gene (5 bases). This CDR3 contains 13 residues. V was pared by 4 bases and J by 11 bases, with 16 bases between. Germline V CDR1 and CDR2: SGHRS, YFSETQ. For the CDR3, the DNA is TGCGCCAGCAGCAGCTCTCAGGGTTTTGTTCAGTACTTC. It yields the protein CASSSSQGFVQYF.